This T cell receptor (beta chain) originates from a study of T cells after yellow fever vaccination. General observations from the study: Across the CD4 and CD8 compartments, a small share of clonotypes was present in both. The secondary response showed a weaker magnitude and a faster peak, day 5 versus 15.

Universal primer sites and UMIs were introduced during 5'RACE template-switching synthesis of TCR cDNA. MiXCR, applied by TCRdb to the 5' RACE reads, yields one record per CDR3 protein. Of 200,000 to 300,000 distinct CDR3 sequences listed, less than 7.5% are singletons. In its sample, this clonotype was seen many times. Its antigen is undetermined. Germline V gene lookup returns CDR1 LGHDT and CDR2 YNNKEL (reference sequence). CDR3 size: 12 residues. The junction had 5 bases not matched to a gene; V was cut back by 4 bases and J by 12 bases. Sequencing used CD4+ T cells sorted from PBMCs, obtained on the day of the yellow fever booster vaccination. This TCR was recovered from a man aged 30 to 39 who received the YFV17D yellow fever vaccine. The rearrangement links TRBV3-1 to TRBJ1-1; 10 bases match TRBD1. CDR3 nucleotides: TGTGCCAGCAGCCTCGGGACAGGGGAGACTTTCTTT. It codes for CASSLGTGETFF.